The 25 T cell receptor beta chains below come from one sample, sequenced in a study of cytotoxic CD8 clonotypes in ibrutinib-treated CLL. Libraries were prepared by immunoSEQ multiplex PCR; TCRdb keeps only in-frame clonotypes and omits some of them. The sample records 85,000 or so clones, roughly three quarters being singletons. The sequenced sample was PBMCs, obtained after 12 months of ibrutinib treatment. These receptors were taken from a human donor with chronic lymphocytic leukemia.

This rearrangement joins TRBV5-1 to TRBJ1-1; no clear D. Germline lookup yields CDR1 SGHRS and CDR2 YFSETQ. Trimming took 2 bases from V and 4 from J, leaving 6 bases between them. The CDR3 sequence is 12 residues long. In nucleotides, the CDR3 is TGCGCCAGCAGCTTCGTTGGCACTGAAGCTTTCTTT. Amino acid sequence: CASSFVGTEAFF.

This clone came up a few times. The gene calls are TRBV28 and TRBJ2-7; the D is unclear. V was pared by 7 bases and J by 0 bases, with 10 bases between. The CDR3 spans 13 residues. Germline assignment: CDR1 MDHEN and CDR2 SYDVKM. The CDR3 sequence: CASTPSPSYEQYF. CDR3 DNA: TGTGCCAGCACCCCAAGTCCCTCCTACGAGCAGTACTTC.

V is TRBV28 and J is TRBJ1-6; no firm D call. The V gene lost 7 bases and the J gene lost 8 bases, with 15 bases spanning the gap. Germline lookup yields CDR1 MDHEN and CDR2 SYDVKM. This CDR3 has 14 residues. CDR3 bases: TGTGCCAGCACCCTGGGGAGGTTTGATTCACCCCTCCACTTT. It is translated as CASTLGRFDSPLHF.

V gene TRBV16 combines with J gene TRBJ2-2; D is ambiguous. Per germline, CDR1 KGHSY and CDR2 FQNENV. There are 18 residues in the CDR3. The V end lost 0 bases, the J end lost 1 base, and 15 bases lay between the germline ends. The CDR3 is CASSQSSPLTVNTGELFF. The DNA for the CDR3 is TGTGCCAGCAGCCAATCCTCCCCTTTGACGGTGAACACCGGGGAGCTGTTTTTT.

The V and J genes are TRBV11-2 and TRBJ2-5; a possible D gene is TRBD1 (5 bases). Per the germline V gene, CDR1 is SGHAT and CDR2 is FQNNGV. V was trimmed by 1 base and J by 0 bases, leaving 15 bases between them. The CDR3 runs 17 residues. CDR3 protein: CASSLVPDTTYQETQYF. The CDR3 nucleotides are TGTGCCAGCAGCTTAGTTCCGGACACCACGTACCAAGAGACCCAGTACTTC.

The table lists this clone with a few counts. V usage is TRBV5-8 and J usage is TRBJ2-5; possibly TRBD1 for D (6 bases). Germline CDR1 reads SGHTS; CDR2 reads YDEGEE. Trimming took off 0 bases at V and 0 bases at J, with 12 bases between the two ends. The CDR3 totals 16 residues. The CDR3 region is CASSLATRTDQETQYF. CDR3 coding DNA: TGTGCCAGCAGCTTGGCGACCCGGACAGACCAAGAGACCCAGTACTTC.

This clone showed up just once. The chain joins TRBV13 to TRBJ1-3; D is unresolved. This CDR3 contains 12 residues. The V end was cut by 5 bases, the J end by 4 bases, with 6 bases between. Germline CDR1 and CDR2: PRHDT and FYEKMQ (reference sequence). The CDR3 protein is CASSLQGNTIYF. The CDR3 nucleotides are TGTGCCAGCAGCCTACAGGGAAACACCATATATTTT.

This chain joins TRBV5-1 and TRBJ2-7; D perhaps matches TRBD2 (6 bases). The CDR3 runs to 14 residues. CDR1 and CDR2 from the germline V gene are SGHRS and YFSETQ. V gave up 0 bases and J gave up 6 bases, with 13 bases separating them. The CDR3 nucleotides are TGCGCCAGCAGCTTGGGGGCACTAGCAGGCGAGCAGTACTTC. Its protein product is CASSLGALAGEQYF.

This chain connects TRBV28 to TRBJ2-2; weak D call: TRBD2 (6 bases). This CDR3 has 18 residues. Germline assignment: CDR1 MDHEN and CDR2 SYDVKM. Trimming took off 6 bases at V and 2 bases at J, with 22 bases between the two ends. CDR3 amino acids: CASSVWGRGTKNTGELFF. CDR3 DNA sequence: TGTGCCAGCAGCGTTTGGGGCCGGGGGACCAAAAACACCGGGGAGCTGTTTTTT.

The chain links TRBV27 to TRBJ1-5, with D tentatively TRBD1 (5 bases). Looked up from germline, CDR1 is MNHEY and CDR2 is SMNVEV (reference sequence). Trimming shortened V by 1 base and J by 9 bases, and 13 bases separated the two germline ends. The CDR3 is 14 residues long. The CDR3 nucleotides read TGTGCCAGCAGTTTATTAGGACACCCTGGGCCCCAGCATTTT. It translates to CASSLLGHPGPQHF.

The V and J genes are TRBV28 and TRBJ1-3; D is unclear. This CDR3 is 13 amino acids long. CDR1 and CDR2 from the germline V gene are MDHEN and SYDVKM. The V and J ends lost 6 bases and 4 bases respectively, with 10 bases between them. The CDR3 loop reads CASRPPLGNTIYF. The CDR3 nucleotides read TGTGCCAGCAGGCCACCCCTGGGAAACACCATATATTTT. The complete variable domain, with remaining parts taken from reference TRBV28 and TRBJ1-3, reads DVKVTQSSRYLVKRTGEKVFLECVQDMDHENMFWYRQDPGLGLRLIYFSYDVKMKEKGDIPEGYSVSREKKERFSLILESASTNQTSMYLCASRPPLGNTIYFGEGSWLTVV.

V usage is TRBV6-5 and J usage is TRBJ2-7, with 7 bases that match TRBD1. Trimming cost V 6 bases and J 4 bases; bases outside gene matches: 3. The germline V gene encodes CDR1 MNHEY and CDR2 SVGAGI. The CDR3 runs 12 residues. CDR3 residues: CASSSRGYEQYF. CDR3 sequence (DNA): TGTGCCAGCAGCTCCAGGGGGTACGAGCAGTACTTC.

By share of the sample, this clone is medium-sized. The V gene is TRBV19, the J gene TRBJ2-3; 7 bases agree with TRBD2. CDR3 size: 13 residues. Germline trimming cut 11 bases from V and 3 bases from J; bases unmatched to any gene: 8. CDR1 LNHDA and CDR2 SQIVND come from the germline V gene (reference sequence). CDR3 in amino acids: CARGEGETDTQYF. The DNA of the CDR3 is TGTGCCCGTGGGGAGGGCGAAACAGATACGCAGTATTTT. The variable domain in full, with the rest retrieved from reference TRBV19 and TRBJ2-3, is DGGITQSPKYLFRKEGQNVTLSCEQNLNHDAMYWYRQDPGQGLRLIYYSQIVNDFQKGDIAEGYSVSREKKESFPLTVTSAQKNPTAFYLCARGEGETDTQYFGPGTRLTVL.

The rearrangement links TRBV2 to TRBJ2-3; D ambiguous. This CDR3 comprises 13 residues. The V gene's germline CDR1 is SNHLY and CDR2 FYNNEI. The V end was cut by 7 bases, the J end by 0 bases, with 8 bases between. CDR3 in DNA: TGTGCCAGCAAACAGACTAGCACAGATACGCAGTATTTT. It specifies CASKQTSTDTQYF.

The chain joins TRBV14 to TRBJ2-1; 7 positions agree with TRBD2. The CDR3 is 14 residues long. The ends lost 8 bases at V and 4 bases at J; junction bases unmatched: 8. The germline gives CDR1 SGHDN, CDR2 FVKESK. CDR3 DNA sequence: TGTGCCAGCCAGCTGGCGGGGGTATACAATGAGCAGTTCTTC. Protein sequence: CASQLAGVYNEQFF. Full variable domain (missing parts from reference TRBV14 and TRBJ2-1): EAGVTQFPSHSVIEKGQTVTLRCDPISGHDNLYWYRRVMGKEIKFLLHFVKESKQDESGMPNNRFLAERTGGTYSTLKVQPAELEDSGVYFCASQLAGVYNEQFFGPGTRLTVL.

CDR3 amino acids: CASSLGGLGTDTQYF. The DNA of the CDR3 is TGTGCCAGCAGCTTGGGAGGGCTGGGCACAGATACGCAGTATTTT. The V gene is TRBV5-8, the J gene TRBJ2-3, with D perhaps matching TRBD2 (5 bases). Trimming stripped 0 bases from V and 1 base from J, with 9 bases between. The CDR3 is made up of 15 amino acids. CDR1 and CDR2 (germline): SGHTS, YDEGEE.

This clone was observed a single time. This rearrangement joins TRBV29-1 to TRBJ1-2, with 8 bases identical to TRBD1. Germline V gene sequence: CDR1 SQVTM, CDR2 ANQGSEA. V was pared by 3 bases and J by 4 bases, with 7 bases of the junction left unmatched. The CDR3 is made up of 14 amino acids. The DNA of the CDR3 is TGCAGCGTTGACGGACAGGGAGGGGGCTATGGCTACACCTTC. Protein: CSVDGQGGGYGYTF.

V and J are TRBV7-3 and TRBJ2-2; TRBD2 matches at 7 bases. Germline CDR1 reads SGHTA; CDR2 reads FQGTGA. V shed 5 bases, J shed 7 bases, and the junction held 10 bases outside the gene matches. CDR3 length: 15 residues. CDR3 DNA: TGTGCCAGCAGCCCTCCCGGGGGGAGGAACGGGGAGCTGTTTTTT. Amino acid sequence: CASSPPGGRNGELFF.

This chain links TRBV18 with TRBJ2-7; possible D gene TRBD1, 6 bases. In germline, CDR1 is KGHSH, CDR2 LQKENI. The CDR3 is 14 residues long. The V end lost 6 bases, the J end lost 0 bases, and 12 bases lay between the germline ends. This chain's CDR3 is CASSKGEPSYEQYF. The DNA for the CDR3 is TGTGCCAGCTCCAAGGGGGAACCCTCCTACGAGCAGTACTTC.

This chain uses TRBV12-2 with TRBJ2-5; the table calls TRBD2, which could not be checked here. TRBV12-2 has pseudogene status. The CDR3 loop spans 16 amino acids. Here the CDR3 DNA reads TGTGCAAGTCGCTTGGGGCGCGGGAGGGGGCCAGAGACCCAGTACTTC. Amino acid sequence: CASRLGRGRGPETQYF.

The V call is TRBV5-1, the J call TRBJ1-3, with D maybe TRBD1 (6 bases). V was trimmed by 0 bases and J by 2 bases, leaving 6 bases between them. The germline V gene encodes CDR1 SGHRS and CDR2 YFSETQ. CDR3 length equals 14 residues. This chain's CDR3 is CASSLDRAGNTIYF. In DNA, the CDR3 is TGCGCCAGCAGCTTGGACAGGGCTGGAAACACCATATATTTT.

This clone was seen a handful of times. The chain employs TRBV7-2 and TRBJ1-5; 7 positions agree with TRBD1. Germline V gene sequence: CDR1 SGHTA, CDR2 FQGNSA. The CDR3 has 15 residues. With V trimmed by 6 bases and J by 4 bases, 9 bases remained unmatched. The CDR3 DNA sequence: TGTGCCAGCAGGTGGGGGACAGACTTTAATCAGCCCCAGCATTTT. The encoded protein is CASRWGTDFNQPQHF.

This chain joins TRBV11-3 and TRBJ2-2; D might be TRBD2 (6 bases). Germline V gene lookup returns CDR1 SGHNT and CDR2 YENEEA. V gave up 5 bases and J gave up 8 bases, with 15 bases separating them. The CDR3 has 14 amino acids. The CDR3 is CASSPGLTEGELFF. CDR3 DNA: TGTGCCAGCAGCCCCGGACTAACCGAGGGGGAGCTGTTTTTT.

This clone was seen a single time. V and J are TRBV19 and TRBJ1-1; no firm D call. Germline-derived CDR1 and CDR2 are LNHDA and SQIVND (reference sequence). The V end was cut by 6 bases, the J end by 6 bases, with 17 bases between. The CDR3 runs to 14 residues. The CDR3 DNA reads TGTGCCAGTAGGGATTTCGGGCGGTCGTCTGAAGCTTTCTTT. It yields the protein CASRDFGRSSEAFF. Filled out from reference TRBV19 and TRBJ1-1, the complete variable domain reads DGGITQSPKYLFRKEGQNVTLSCEQNLNHDAMYWYRQDPGQGLRLIYYSQIVNDFQKGDIAEGYSVSREKKESFPLTVTSAQKNPTAFYLCASRDFGRSSEAFFGQGTRLTVV.

This chain joins TRBV7-9 and TRBJ1-2; maybe TRBD1 (6 bases). The CDR3 length is 15 residues. Trimming cost V 5 bases and J 8 bases, with 21 bases left between them. Germline V CDR1 and CDR2: SEHNR, FQNEAQ (reference sequence). CDR3 nucleotides: TGTGCCAGCAGCCGTGGGAGGGGGTCCCGCTGGGGCTACACCTTC. Translating it yields CASSRGRGSRWGYTF.